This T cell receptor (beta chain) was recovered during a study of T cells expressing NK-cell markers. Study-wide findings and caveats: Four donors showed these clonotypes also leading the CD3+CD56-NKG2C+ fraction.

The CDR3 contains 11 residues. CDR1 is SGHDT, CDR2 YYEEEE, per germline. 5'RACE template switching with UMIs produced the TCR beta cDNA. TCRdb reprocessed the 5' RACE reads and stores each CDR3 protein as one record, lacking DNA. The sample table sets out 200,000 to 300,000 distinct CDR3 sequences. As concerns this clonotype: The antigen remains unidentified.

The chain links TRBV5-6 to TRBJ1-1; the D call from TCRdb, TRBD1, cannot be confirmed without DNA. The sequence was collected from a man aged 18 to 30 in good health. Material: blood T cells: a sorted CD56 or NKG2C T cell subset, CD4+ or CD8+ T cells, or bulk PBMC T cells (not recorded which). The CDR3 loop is CASETGGKAFF.